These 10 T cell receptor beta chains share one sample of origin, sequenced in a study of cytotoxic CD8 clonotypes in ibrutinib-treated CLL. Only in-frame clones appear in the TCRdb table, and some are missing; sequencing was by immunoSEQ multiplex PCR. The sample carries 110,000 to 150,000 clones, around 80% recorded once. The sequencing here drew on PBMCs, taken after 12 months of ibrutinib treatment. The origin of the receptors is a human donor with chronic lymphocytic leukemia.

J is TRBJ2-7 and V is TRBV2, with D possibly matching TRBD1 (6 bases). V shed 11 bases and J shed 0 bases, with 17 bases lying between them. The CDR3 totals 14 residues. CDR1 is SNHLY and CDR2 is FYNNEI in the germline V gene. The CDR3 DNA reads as TGTGCCTTCAAGGGGGAAGGGGGCTCCTACGAGCAGTACTTC. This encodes CAFKGEGGSYEQYF.

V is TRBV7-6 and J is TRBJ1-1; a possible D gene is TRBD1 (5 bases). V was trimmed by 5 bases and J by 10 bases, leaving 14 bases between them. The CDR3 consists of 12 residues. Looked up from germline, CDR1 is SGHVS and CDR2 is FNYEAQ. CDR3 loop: CASSATGTLAFF. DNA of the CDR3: TGTGCCAGCAGCGCCACCGGGACGCTAGCTTTCTTT.

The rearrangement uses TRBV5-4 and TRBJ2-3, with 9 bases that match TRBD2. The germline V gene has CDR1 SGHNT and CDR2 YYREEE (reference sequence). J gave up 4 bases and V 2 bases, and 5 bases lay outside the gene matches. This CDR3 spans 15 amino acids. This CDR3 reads CASSLFAGGPDTQYF. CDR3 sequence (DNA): TGTGCCAGCAGCTTATTTGCGGGAGGGCCAGATACGCAGTATTTT. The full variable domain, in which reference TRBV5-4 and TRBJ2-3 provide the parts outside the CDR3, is ETGVTQSPTHLIKTRGQQVTLRCSSQSGHNTVSWYQQALGQGPQFIFQYYREEENGRGNFPPRFSGLQFPNYSSELNVNALELDDSALYLCASSLFAGGPDTQYFGPGTRLTVL.

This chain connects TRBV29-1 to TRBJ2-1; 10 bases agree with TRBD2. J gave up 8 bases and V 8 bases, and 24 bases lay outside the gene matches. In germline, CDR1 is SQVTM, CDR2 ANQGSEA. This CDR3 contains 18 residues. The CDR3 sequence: CSPKVLAGVLGPSYEQFF. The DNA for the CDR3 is TGCAGCCCCAAAGTTCTAGCGGGAGTTTTGGGTCCTTCTTATGAGCAGTTCTTC.

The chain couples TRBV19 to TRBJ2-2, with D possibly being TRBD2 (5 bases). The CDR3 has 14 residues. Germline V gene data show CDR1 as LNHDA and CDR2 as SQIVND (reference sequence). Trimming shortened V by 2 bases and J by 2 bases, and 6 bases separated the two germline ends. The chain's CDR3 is CASSILANTGELFF. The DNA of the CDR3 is TGTGCCAGTAGTATACTAGCTAACACCGGGGAGCTGTTTTTT.

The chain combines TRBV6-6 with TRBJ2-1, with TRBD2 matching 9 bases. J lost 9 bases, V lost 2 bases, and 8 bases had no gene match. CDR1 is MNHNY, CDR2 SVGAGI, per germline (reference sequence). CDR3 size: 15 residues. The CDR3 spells CASSYRLAGSGEQFF. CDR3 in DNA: TGTGCCAGCAGTTACCGTCTAGCGGGAAGTGGTGAGCAGTTCTTC.

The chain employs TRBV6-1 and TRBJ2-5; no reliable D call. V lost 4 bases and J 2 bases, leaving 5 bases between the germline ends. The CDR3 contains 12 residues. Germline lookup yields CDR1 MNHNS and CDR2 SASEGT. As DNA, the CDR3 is TGTGCCAGCAGTGCCAGGCAAGAGACCCAGTACTTC. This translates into CASSARQETQYF.

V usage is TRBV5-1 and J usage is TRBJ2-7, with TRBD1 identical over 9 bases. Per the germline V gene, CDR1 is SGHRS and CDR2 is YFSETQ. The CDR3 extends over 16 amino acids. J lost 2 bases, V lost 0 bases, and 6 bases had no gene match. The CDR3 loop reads CASSLAGTGSTYEQYF. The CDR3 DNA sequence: TGCGCCAGCAGCTTGGCCGGGACAGGGTCAACCTACGAGCAGTACTTC.

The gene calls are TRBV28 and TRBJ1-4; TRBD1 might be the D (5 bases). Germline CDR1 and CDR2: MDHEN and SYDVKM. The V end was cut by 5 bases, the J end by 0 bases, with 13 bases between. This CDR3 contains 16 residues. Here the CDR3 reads CASSPLDITTNEKLFF. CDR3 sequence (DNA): TGTGCCAGCAGTCCCCTGGACATCACAACTAATGAAAAACTGTTTTTT.

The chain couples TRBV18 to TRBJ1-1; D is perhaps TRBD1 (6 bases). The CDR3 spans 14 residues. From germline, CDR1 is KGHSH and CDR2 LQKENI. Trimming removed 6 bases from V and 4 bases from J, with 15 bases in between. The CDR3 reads CASSPEQGFTEAFF. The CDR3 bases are TGTGCCAGCTCCCCAGAACAGGGCTTCACTGAAGCTTTCTTT.